These 28 T cell receptor beta chains originate from one sample sequenced in a study of blood T cell repertoires in COVID-19. Sequencing used immunoSEQ multiplex PCR; TCRdb keeps in-frame clones, though not all of them. The sample lists 100,000 to 150,000 clones; around 89% were seen once. Sequencing was done on a sample of peripheral blood. All receptors come from a man over 45 with acute or convalescent COVID-19.

The chain has TRBV5-5 and TRBJ1-5, with 7 bases fitting TRBD1. V was clipped by 0 bases and J by 6 bases; unmatched bases: 9. Per germline, CDR1 SGHKS and CDR2 YYEKEE (reference sequence). The CDR3 length is 16 residues. The DNA for the CDR3 is TGTGCCAGCAGCTTGGCCCCGCGACAGGGCCCTCAGCCCCAGCATTTT. Protein: CASSLAPRQGPQPQHF.

J is TRBJ1-2 and V is TRBV18; D is unclear. Trimming cost V 2 bases and J 7 bases, with 11 bases left between them. The CDR3 spans 13 residues. CDR1 and CDR2 (germline): KGHSH, LQKENI. In nucleotides, the CDR3 is TGTGCCAGCTCACCAAACGACGGAGGTGGCTACACCTTC. Protein: CASSPNDGGGYTF.

J is TRBJ1-6 and V is TRBV27, with a possible D match to TRBD1 (5 bases). This CDR3 contains 14 residues. V gave up 8 bases and J gave up 7 bases, with 15 bases separating them. Germline V CDR1 and CDR2: MNHEY, SMNVEV (reference sequence). CDR3: CASRIRGNNSPLHF. As DNA, the CDR3 is TGTGCCAGCCGGATTAGGGGTAACAATTCACCCCTCCACTTT.

This chain uses TRBV19 with TRBJ1-6; the match to TRBD1 covers 7 bases. V lost 8 bases, J lost 5 bases, and 3 bases stayed unmatched. This CDR3 spans 13 amino acids. Per germline, CDR1 LNHDA and CDR2 SQIVND (reference sequence). The DNA of the CDR3 is TGTGCCAGTTCGACAGGGAATAATTCACCCCTCCACTTT. Translated, it gives CASSTGNNSPLHF.

V gene TRBV18 combines with J gene TRBJ2-3; no firm D call. The germline V gene has CDR1 KGHSH and CDR2 LQKENI. The CDR3 runs to 12 residues. Trimming removed 1 base at V and 7 bases at J, with 6 bases between. CDR3 sequence reads: CASSPLENTQYF. As DNA, the CDR3 is TGTGCCAGCTCACCACTAGAAAATACGCAGTATTTT.

This chain links TRBV5-1 with TRBJ1-5; no firm D call. The ends were cut back, 4 bases at V and 2 bases at J, with 10 bases in the middle. The CDR3 length is 14 residues. Looked up from germline, CDR1 is SGHRS and CDR2 is YFSETQ. This CDR3 is CASSVGSGNQPQHF. The CDR3 DNA follows: TGCGCCAGCAGCGTCGGGAGCGGCAATCAGCCCCAGCATTTT.

The rearrangement joins TRBV27 to TRBJ2-4, with 11 bases aligning to TRBD1. This CDR3 contains 17 residues. Trimming at V came to 6 bases and at J to 7 bases, leaving 14 bases not matched to a gene. CDR1 MNHEY and CDR2 SMNVEV come from the germline V gene (reference sequence). The CDR3: CASSQTPRTGGLNIQYF. The CDR3 nucleotides read TGTGCCAGCAGCCAAACACCCAGGACAGGGGGCTTGAACATTCAGTACTTC.

This rearrangement joins TRBV27 to TRBJ2-7, with D possibly matching TRBD1 (6 bases). CDR3 length: 12 amino acids. CDR1 is MNHEY, CDR2 SMNVEV, per germline (reference sequence). V shed 5 bases and J shed 7 bases, with 12 bases lying between them. CDR3: CASSPQGGEQYF. CDR3 in DNA: TGTGCCAGCAGTCCACAGGGCGGAGAGCAGTACTTC.

V usage is TRBV4-3 and J usage is TRBJ2-1; 10 positions agree with TRBD2. CDR1 is LGHNA, CDR2 YSLEER, per germline. The CDR3 spans 17 residues. V lost 3 bases to trimming and J lost 2 bases; unmatched junction nucleotides: 7. CDR3 region: CASSQDRTSGPYNEQFF. The CDR3 DNA is TGCGCCAGCAGCCAGGATCGGACTAGCGGACCCTACAATGAGCAGTTCTTC.

The V and J genes are TRBV5-1 and TRBJ2-7; D unclear. The V end lost 4 bases, the J end lost 0 bases, and 8 bases lay between the germline ends. This CDR3 is 13 amino acids long. Per the germline V gene, CDR1 is SGHRS and CDR2 is YFSETQ. CDR3 DNA sequence: TGCGCCAGCAGCCCACCCAGCTCCTACGAGCAGTACTTC. The encoded protein is CASSPPSSYEQYF.

The rearrangement uses TRBV10-2 and TRBJ2-1; 9 bases align to TRBD2. The ends lost 3 bases at V and 2 bases at J; junction bases unmatched: 17. Germline lookup yields CDR1 WSHSY and CDR2 SAAADI. CDR3 length equals 20 residues. The CDR3 here is CASSEAALGAGGHAYNEQFF. CDR3 DNA: TGCGCCAGCAGTGAAGCCGCCCTCGGGGCGGGAGGGCACGCCTACAATGAGCAGTTCTTC.

CDR3 in amino acids: CATSDRDLQGQFF. Here the CDR3 DNA reads TGTGCCACCAGTGATCGGGACCTACAGGGGCAGTTCTTC. The chain joins TRBV24-1 to TRBJ2-1; TRBD1 is a possible D gene (6 bases). Between the trimmed V and J ends, which lost 3 bases and 12 bases, there was a span of 14 bases. Germline V gene lookup returns CDR1 KGHDR and CDR2 SFDVKD. CDR3 length: 13 residues.

The genes are TRBV27 and TRBJ1-6; possible D gene TRBD1, 5 bases. The V end lost 1 base, the J end lost 10 bases, and 23 bases lay between the germline ends. This CDR3 is built from 18 residues. Germline V lookup: CDR1 MNHEY, CDR2 SMNVEV (reference sequence). This CDR3 reads CASSLLRPTVPLGSPLHF. In DNA form, the CDR3 reads TGTGCCAGCAGTTTATTACGGCCGACAGTTCCTTTAGGCTCACCCCTCCACTTT.

This chain joins TRBV12-3 or TRBV12-4 and TRBJ2-7; D gene ambiguous. V lost 10 bases and J lost 1, with 11 bases in between. The length of the CDR3 is 12 residues. The CDR3 reads CATAGPSYEQYF. CDR3 sequence (DNA): TGTGCCACCGCAGGTCCGTCCTACGAGCAGTACTTC.

V is TRBV7-8 and J is TRBJ2-7, with D possibly matching TRBD2 (5 bases). The length of the CDR3 is 14 residues. The ends were cut back, 4 bases at V and 2 bases at J, with 12 bases in the middle. CDR1 is SGHVS, CDR2 FQNEAQ, per germline. CDR3 region: CASSSFRGTYEQYF. The CDR3, as DNA: TGTGCCAGCAGCTCCTTCCGGGGTACCTACGAGCAGTACTTC.

J is TRBJ2-7 and V is TRBV6-5; perhaps TRBD2 as D (7 bases). Trimming removed 7 bases from V and 7 bases from J, with 23 bases in between. This CDR3 region has 15 residues. Germline V gene lookup returns CDR1 MNHEY and CDR2 SVGAGI. Here the CDR3 DNA reads TGTGCCAGCATTATGACGGGGGGCGGTCCGGGGGAGCAGTACTTC. Amino acids: CASIMTGGGPGEQYF.

The chain links TRBV6-5 to TRBJ1-5, with TRBD1 as a possible D gene (6 bases). CDR3 size: 14 residues. From germline, CDR1 is MNHEY and CDR2 SVGAGI. V lost 4 bases to trimming and J lost 4 bases, with 11 bases between them. CDR3 bases: TGTGCCAGCAGTTGGGGGGGGGCTAATCAGCCCCAGCATTTT. It translates to CASSWGGANQPQHF.

This chain links TRBV6-5 with TRBJ2-3, with 9 bases aligning to TRBD2. Per germline, CDR1 MNHEY and CDR2 SVGAGI. The CDR3 sequence is 15 residues long. Trimming took 5 bases from V and 1 from J; bases not matched to a gene: 4. The CDR3, as DNA: TGTGCCAGCAGTCTGACTAGCGGAGGCACAGATACGCAGTATTTT. Translated: CASSLTSGGTDTQYF.

V gene TRBV7-9 combines with J gene TRBJ2-2, with TRBD1 matching 8 bases. V shed 4 bases and J 3 bases; nucleotides not matched to a gene: 7. Germline values: CDR1 SEHNR, CDR2 FQNEAQ (reference sequence). The CDR3 length is 16 residues. CDR3: CASSSGQGAYTGELFF. CDR3 in DNA: TGTGCCAGCAGCTCGGGCCAGGGGGCATACACCGGGGAGCTGTTTTTT.

The rearrangement links TRBV7-9 to TRBJ1-3; no clear D gene. The germline V and J ends were trimmed by 2 bases and 7 bases, with 15 bases remaining between them. The CDR3 sequence is 15 residues long. CDR1 and CDR2 from the germline V gene are SEHNR and FQNEAQ (reference sequence). The CDR3 DNA reads TGTGCCAGCAGCTTAATGAACAGCCGTAGTAACACCATATATTTT. Protein sequence: CASSLMNSRSNTIYF.

The genes are TRBV10-2 and TRBJ2-1; TRBD2 matches at 8 bases. J was trimmed by 2 bases and V by 3 bases; bases with no gene match: 6. The V gene's germline CDR1 is WSHSY and CDR2 SAAADI. The CDR3 runs 16 residues. The CDR3 bases are TGCGCCAGCAGTGATATAGCGGGAAGGACCTACAATGAGCAGTTCTTC. This codes for CASSDIAGRTYNEQFF.

V gene TRBV7-2 combines with J gene TRBJ2-2; D gene ambiguous. CDR1 and CDR2 (germline): SGHTA, FQGNSA. V was pared by 3 bases and J by 7 bases, with 12 bases between. This CDR3 has 14 amino acids. This chain's CDR3 is CASSFQGASGELFF. Here the CDR3 DNA reads TGTGCCAGCAGCTTTCAAGGAGCGAGCGGGGAGCTGTTTTTT. Filled out from reference TRBV7-2 and TRBJ2-2, the complete variable domain reads GAGVSQSPSNKVTEKGKDVELRCDPISGHTALYWYRQSLGQGLEFLIYFQGNSAPDKSGLPSDRFSAERTGGSVSTLTIQRTQQEDSAVYLCASSFQGASGELFFGEGSRLTVL.

The count of this clone is one. The chain joins TRBV3-1 (or the pseudogene TRBV3-2) to TRBJ2-1; 15 bases are a match to TRBD2. V was pared by 4 bases and J by 10 bases, with 5 bases of the junction left unmatched. Per the germline V gene, CDR1 is LGHDT and CDR2 is YNNKEL (reference sequence). The CDR3 loop spans 15 amino acids. DNA of the CDR3: TGTGCCAGCAGCCCCTGGACTAGCGGGAGGGGCGAGCAGTTCTTC. It specifies CASSPWTSGRGEQFF.

This sequence joins TRBV7-8 and TRBJ2-7; 11 nucleotides match TRBD2. V shed 6 bases, J shed 3 bases, and the junction held 4 bases outside the gene matches. This CDR3 is 14 amino acids long. CDR1 is SGHVS and CDR2 is FQNEAQ in the germline V gene. CDR3 in amino acids: CASRDGTSGYEQYF. CDR3 bases: TGTGCCAGCAGAGACGGGACTAGCGGCTACGAGCAGTACTTC.

CDR3 nucleotides: TGTGCCAGCACTCCCTCAGGGGCAACTAATGAAAAACTGTTTTTT. As protein: CASTPSGATNEKLFF. This chain uses TRBV7-2 with TRBJ1-4, with D perhaps TRBD1 (6 bases). V dropped 7 bases and J dropped 0 bases, with 12 bases sitting between them. The CDR3 consists of 15 residues. CDR1 SGHTA and CDR2 FQGNSA come from the germline V gene.

The V gene is TRBV5-6, the J gene TRBJ1-2, with 10 bases aligning to TRBD1. CDR3 length: 16 residues. Trimming cost V 0 bases and J 5 bases; bases outside gene matches: 7. Germline CDR1 reads SGHDT; CDR2 reads YYEEEE. The CDR3 DNA follows: TGTGCCAGCAGCTTGGCCGGGACAGGGGTATCGTATGGCTACACCTTC. This sequence encodes CASSLAGTGVSYGYTF. The complete variable domain, with remaining parts taken from reference TRBV5-6 and TRBJ1-2, reads DAGVTQSPTHLIKTRGQQVTLRCSPKSGHDTVSWYQQALGQGPQFIFQYYEEEERQRGNFPDRFSGHQFPNYSSELNVNALLLGDSALYLCASSLAGTGVSYGYTFGSGTRLTVV.

The chain carries TRBV10-3 and TRBJ2-3; TRBD2 matches at 12 bases. Germline trimming cut 7 bases from V and 1 base from J; bases unmatched to any gene: 6. The CDR3 extends over 16 amino acids. Germline values: CDR1 ENHRY, CDR2 SYGVKD. CDR3 DNA sequence: TGTGCCATCACTAGCGGGAGGGCCGACGGCACAGATACGCAGTATTTT. Protein product: CAITSGRADGTDTQYF.

The chain is built from TRBV18 and TRBJ2-1, with D perhaps TRBD2 (5 bases). Germline CDR1 is KGHSH and CDR2 is LQKENI. V shed 1 base and J shed 1 base, with 8 bases lying between them. The CDR3 loop spans 15 amino acids. CDR3 in DNA: TGTGCCAGCTCACCACTGGGAGATTCCTACAATGAGCAGTTCTTC. This codes for CASSPLGDSYNEQFF.